This TCR beta chain originates from a study of beta chain features in type 1 diabetes. This clone was picked up a small number of times. The antigen remains unidentified. The CDR3 runs 17 residues. CDR1 and CDR2 from the germline V gene are SGDLS and YYNGEE. Unmatched junction bases numbered 8, after V lost 0 bases and J lost 2 bases. The sequenced template was cDNA made from the entire isolated RNA. Average reads for naive, central memory and regulatory T cell samples were about 3.57 million. Using immunoSEQ multiplex PCR, the repertoire was profiled, and TCRdb retains in-frame clones only, with some absent. The profile shows about 130,000 clones, around a tenth of them singletons. Regarding the study as a whole: Type 1 diabetes patients had fewer VDJ junction insertions and more deletions.

Specimen: central memory CD4+ T cells from blood. The J gene is TRBJ1-5, the V gene TRBV9; 7 bases match TRBD1. The TCR was taken from a man between 18 and 35 years old in good health. The CDR3 sequence is CASSVASRQGGNQPQHF. The CDR3, as DNA: TGTGCCAGCAGCGTAGCTAGCCGACAGGGAGGCAATCAGCCCCAGCATTTT.